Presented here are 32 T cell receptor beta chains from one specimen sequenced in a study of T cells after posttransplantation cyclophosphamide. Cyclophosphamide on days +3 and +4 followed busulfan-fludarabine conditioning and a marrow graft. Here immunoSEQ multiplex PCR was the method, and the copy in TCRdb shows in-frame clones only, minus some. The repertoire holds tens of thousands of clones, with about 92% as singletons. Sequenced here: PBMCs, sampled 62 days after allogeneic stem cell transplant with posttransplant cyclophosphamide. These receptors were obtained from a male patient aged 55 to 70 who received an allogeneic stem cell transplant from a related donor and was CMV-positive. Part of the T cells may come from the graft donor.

The CDR3 sequence is CASSTGTGGFDEQFF. As DNA, the CDR3 is TGTGCCAGCAGCACGGGGACAGGGGGCTTCGATGAGCAGTTCTTC. This chain connects TRBV5-4 to TRBJ2-1; 12 bases line up with TRBD1. V lost 4 bases, J lost 8 bases, and 7 bases stayed unmatched. CDR3 length: 15 residues. The germline V gene encodes CDR1 SGHNT and CDR2 YYREEE (reference sequence).

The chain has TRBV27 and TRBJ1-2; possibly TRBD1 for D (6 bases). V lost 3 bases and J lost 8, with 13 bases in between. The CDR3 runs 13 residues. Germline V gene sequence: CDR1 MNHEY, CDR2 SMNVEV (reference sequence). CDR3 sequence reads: CASSFVTGEGYTF. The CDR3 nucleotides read TGTGCCAGCAGTTTCGTGACAGGTGAAGGCTACACCTTC.

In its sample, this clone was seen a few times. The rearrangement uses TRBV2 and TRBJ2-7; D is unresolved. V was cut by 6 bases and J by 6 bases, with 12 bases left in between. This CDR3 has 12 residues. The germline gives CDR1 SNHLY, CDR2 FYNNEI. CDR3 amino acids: CASRQQLTEQYV. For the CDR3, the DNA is TGTGCCAGCAGGCAACAGTTGACCGAGCAGTACGTC.

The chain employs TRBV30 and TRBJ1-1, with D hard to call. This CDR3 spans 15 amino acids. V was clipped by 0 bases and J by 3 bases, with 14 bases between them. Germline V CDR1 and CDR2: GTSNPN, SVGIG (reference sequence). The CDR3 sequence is CAWSVVPERHTEAFF. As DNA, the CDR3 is TGTGCCTGGAGTGTAGTCCCAGAGAGGCACACTGAAGCTTTCTTT.

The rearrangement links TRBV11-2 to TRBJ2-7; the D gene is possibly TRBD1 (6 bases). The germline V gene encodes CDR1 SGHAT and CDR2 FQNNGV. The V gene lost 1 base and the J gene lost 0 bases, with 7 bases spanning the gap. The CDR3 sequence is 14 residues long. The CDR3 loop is CASSLGRGSYEQYF. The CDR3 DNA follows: TGTGCCAGCAGCTTAGGCAGGGGCTCCTACGAGCAGTACTTC.

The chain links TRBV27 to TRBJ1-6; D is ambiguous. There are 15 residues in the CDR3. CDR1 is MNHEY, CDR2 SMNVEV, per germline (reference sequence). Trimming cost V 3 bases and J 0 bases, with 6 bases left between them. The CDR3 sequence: CASSFGSSYNSPLHF. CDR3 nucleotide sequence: TGTGCCAGCAGTTTTGGTAGCTCCTATAATTCACCCCTCCACTTT.

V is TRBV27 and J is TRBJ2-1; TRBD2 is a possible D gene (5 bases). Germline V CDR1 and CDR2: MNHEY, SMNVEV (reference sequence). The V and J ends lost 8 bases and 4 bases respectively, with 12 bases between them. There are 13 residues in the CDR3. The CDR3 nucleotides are TGTGCCAGCGGTAAACGAGGGTACAATGAGCAGTTCTTC. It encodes CASGKRGYNEQFF.

The CDR3 reads CASSSLGTEYEQYF. The DNA for the CDR3 is TGCGCCAGCAGCTCCCTTGGGACAGAGTACGAGCAGTACTTC. The chain combines TRBV5-1 with TRBJ2-7, with 7 bases lining up with TRBD1. Losses at the gene ends were 3 bases for V and 4 bases for J; bases not matched to a gene: 7. The CDR3 runs 14 residues. The germline gives CDR1 SGHRS, CDR2 YFSETQ.

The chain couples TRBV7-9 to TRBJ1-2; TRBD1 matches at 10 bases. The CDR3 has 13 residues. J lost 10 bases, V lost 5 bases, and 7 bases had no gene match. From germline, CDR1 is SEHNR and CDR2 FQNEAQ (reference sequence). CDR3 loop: CASSGAGTGDYTF. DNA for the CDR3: TGTGCCAGCAGCGGAGCCGGGACAGGGGACTACACCTTC.

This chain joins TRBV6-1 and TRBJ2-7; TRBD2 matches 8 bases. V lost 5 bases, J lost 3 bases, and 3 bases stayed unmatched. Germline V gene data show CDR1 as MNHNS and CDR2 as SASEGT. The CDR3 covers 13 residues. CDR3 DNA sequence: TGTGCCAGCAGTCTTAGCGGGGACTACGAGCAGTACGTC. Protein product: CASSLSGDYEQYV.

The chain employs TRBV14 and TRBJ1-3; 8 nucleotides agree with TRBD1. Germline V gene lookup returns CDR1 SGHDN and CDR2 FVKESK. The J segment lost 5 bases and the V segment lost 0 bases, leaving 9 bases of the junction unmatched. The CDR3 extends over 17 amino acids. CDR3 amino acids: CASSQDIPGGRRNTIYF. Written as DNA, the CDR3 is TGTGCCAGCAGCCAAGATATACCAGGGGGCAGGCGAAACACCATATATTTT.

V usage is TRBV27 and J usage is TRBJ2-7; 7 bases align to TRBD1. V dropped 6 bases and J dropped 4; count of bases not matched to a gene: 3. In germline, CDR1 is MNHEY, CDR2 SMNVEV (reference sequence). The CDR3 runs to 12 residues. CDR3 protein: CASSTTGYEQYF. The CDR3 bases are TGTGCCAGCAGCACGACAGGGTACGAGCAGTACTTC.

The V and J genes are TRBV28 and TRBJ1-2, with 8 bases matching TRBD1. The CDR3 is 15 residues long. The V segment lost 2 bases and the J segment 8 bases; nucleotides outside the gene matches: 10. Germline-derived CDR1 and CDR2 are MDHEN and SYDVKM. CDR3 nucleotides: TGTGCCAGCAGTTTACTCCAGGGGGCCGGATGGGGCTACACCTTC. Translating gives CASSLLQGAGWGYTF.

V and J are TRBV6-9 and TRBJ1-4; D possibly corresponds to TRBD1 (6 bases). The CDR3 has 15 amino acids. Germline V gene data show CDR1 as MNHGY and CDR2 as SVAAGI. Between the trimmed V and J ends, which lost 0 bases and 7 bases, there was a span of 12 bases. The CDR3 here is CASSYSRGHPEKLFF. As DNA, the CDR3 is TGTGCCAGCAGTTATTCGCGGGGGCATCCTGAAAAACTGTTTTTT.

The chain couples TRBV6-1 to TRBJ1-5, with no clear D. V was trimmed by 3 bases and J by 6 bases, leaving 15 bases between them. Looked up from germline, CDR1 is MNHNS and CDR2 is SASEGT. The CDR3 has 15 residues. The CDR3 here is CASSDSAWGGQPQHF. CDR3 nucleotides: TGTGCCAGCAGTGATTCCGCCTGGGGAGGTCAGCCCCAGCATTTT.

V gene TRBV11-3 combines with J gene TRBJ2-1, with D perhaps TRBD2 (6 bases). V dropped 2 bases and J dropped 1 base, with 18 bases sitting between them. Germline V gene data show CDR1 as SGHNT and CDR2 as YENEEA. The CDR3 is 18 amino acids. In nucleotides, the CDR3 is TGTGCCAGCAGCTTATCCCGATTTGGGGGGACTTCCTACAATGAGCAGTTCTTC. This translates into CASSLSRFGGTSYNEQFF.

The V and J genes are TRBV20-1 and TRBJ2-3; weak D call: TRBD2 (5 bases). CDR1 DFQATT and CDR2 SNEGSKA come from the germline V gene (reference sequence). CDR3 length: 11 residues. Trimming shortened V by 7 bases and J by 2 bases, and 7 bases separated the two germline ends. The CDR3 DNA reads TGCAGTGTGCGGGTCACAGATACGCAGTATTTT. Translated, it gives CSVRVTDTQYF.

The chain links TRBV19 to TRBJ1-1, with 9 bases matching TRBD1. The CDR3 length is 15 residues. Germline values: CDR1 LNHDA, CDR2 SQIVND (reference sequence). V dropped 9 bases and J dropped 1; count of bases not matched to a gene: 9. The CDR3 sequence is CASVPGQGSNTEAFF. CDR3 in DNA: TGTGCCAGCGTCCCGGGACAGGGCTCGAACACTGAAGCTTTCTTT.

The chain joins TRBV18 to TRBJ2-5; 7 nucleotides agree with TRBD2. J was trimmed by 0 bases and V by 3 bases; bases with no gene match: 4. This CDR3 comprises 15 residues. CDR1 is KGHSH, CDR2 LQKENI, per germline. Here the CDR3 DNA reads TGTGCCAGCTCACCGGGACTACCGTACCAAGAGACCCAGTACTTC. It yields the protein CASSPGLPYQETQYF. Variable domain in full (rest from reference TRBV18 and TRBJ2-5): NAGVMQNPRHLVRRRGQEARLRCSPMKGHSHVYWYRQLPEEGLKFMVYLQKENIIDESGMPKERFSAEFPKEGPSILRIQQVVRGDSAAYFCASSPGLPYQETQYFGPGTRLLVL.

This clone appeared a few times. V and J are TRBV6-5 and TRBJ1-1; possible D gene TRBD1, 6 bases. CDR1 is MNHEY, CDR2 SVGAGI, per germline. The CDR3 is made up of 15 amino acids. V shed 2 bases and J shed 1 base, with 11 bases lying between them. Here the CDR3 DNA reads TGTGCCAGCAGTTACCAGGGGCGCGGGAACACTGAAGCTTTCTTT. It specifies CASSYQGRGNTEAFF.

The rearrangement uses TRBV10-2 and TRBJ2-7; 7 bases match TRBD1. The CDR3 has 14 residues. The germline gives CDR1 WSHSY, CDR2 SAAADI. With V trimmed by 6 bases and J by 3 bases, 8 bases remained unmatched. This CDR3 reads CASSQTGTLYEQYF. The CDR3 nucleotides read TGCGCCAGCAGCCAGACAGGGACACTCTACGAGCAGTACTTC.

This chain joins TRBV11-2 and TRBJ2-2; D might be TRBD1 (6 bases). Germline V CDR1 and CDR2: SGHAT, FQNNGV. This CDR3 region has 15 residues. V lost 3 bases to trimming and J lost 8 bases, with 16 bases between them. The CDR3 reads CASSFRQGISGELFF. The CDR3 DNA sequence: TGTGCCAGCAGCTTTCGGCAGGGGATTTCGGGGGAGCTGTTTTTT. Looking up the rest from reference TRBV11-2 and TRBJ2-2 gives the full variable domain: EAGVAQSPRYKIIEKRQSVAFWCNPISGHATLYWYQQILGQGPKLLIQFQNNGVVDDSQLPKDRFSAERLKGVDSTLKIQPAKLEDSAVYLCASSFRQGISGELFFGEGSRLTVL.

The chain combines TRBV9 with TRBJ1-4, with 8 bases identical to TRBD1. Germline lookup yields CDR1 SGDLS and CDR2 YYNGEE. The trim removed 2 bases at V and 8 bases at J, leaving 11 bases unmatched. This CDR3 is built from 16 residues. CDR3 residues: CASSVESGQGIEKLFF. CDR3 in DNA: TGTGCCAGCAGCGTTGAGAGTGGACAGGGTATCGAAAAACTGTTTTTT.

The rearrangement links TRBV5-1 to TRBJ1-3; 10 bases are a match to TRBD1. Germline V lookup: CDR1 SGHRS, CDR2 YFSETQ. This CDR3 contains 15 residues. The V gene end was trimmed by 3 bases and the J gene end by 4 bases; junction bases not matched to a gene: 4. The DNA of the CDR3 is TGCGCCAGCAGCTACGGGACAGGGGTCGGAAACACCATATATTTT. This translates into CASSYGTGVGNTIYF.

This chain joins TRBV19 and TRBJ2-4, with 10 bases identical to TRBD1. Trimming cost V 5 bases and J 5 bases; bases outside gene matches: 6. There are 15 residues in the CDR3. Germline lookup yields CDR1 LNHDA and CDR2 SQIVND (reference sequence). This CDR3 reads CASSGQGGFQNIQYF. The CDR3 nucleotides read TGTGCCAGTAGTGGACAGGGGGGGTTTCAAAACATTCAGTACTTC.

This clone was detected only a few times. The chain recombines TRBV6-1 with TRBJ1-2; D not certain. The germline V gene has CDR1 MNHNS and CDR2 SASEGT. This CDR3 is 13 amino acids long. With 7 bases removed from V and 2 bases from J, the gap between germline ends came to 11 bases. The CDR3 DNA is TGTGCCAGCACTCGACCGGGAAACTATGGCTACACCTTC. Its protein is CASTRPGNYGYTF.

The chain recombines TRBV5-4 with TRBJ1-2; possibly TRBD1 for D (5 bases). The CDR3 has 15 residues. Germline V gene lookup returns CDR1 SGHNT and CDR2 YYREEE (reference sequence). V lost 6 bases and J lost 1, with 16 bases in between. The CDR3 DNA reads TGTGCCAGCACCTCCGGAGGGGTTATTAACTATGGCTACACCTTC. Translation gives CASTSGGVINYGYTF.

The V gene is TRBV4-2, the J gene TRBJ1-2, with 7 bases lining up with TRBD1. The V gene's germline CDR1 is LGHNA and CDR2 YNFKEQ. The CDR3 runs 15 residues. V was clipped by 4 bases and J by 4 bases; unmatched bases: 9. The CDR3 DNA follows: TGTGCCAGCAGCCCCAAGGGGGCGAGCTTCTATGGCTACACCTTC. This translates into CASSPKGASFYGYTF.

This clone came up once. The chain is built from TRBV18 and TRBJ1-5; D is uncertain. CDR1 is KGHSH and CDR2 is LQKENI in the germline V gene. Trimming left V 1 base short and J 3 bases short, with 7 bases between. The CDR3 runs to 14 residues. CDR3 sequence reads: CASSPQYSNQPQHF. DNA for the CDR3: TGTGCCAGCTCACCACAGTACTCCAATCAGCCCCAGCATTTT.

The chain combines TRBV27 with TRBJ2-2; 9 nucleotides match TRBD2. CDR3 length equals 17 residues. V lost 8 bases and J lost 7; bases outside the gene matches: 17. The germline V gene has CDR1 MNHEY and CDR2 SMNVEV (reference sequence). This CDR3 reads CASGPLLAGPWGGELFF. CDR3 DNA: TGTGCCAGCGGTCCCCTTCTAGCGGGGCCTTGGGGCGGGGAGCTGTTTTTT.

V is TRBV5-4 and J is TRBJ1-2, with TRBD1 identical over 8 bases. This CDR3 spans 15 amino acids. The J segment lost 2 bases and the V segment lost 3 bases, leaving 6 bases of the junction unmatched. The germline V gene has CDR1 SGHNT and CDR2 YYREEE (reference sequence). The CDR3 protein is CASSSGGAGNYGYTF. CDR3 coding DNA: TGTGCCAGCAGCTCAGGGGGCGCAGGAAACTATGGCTACACCTTC.

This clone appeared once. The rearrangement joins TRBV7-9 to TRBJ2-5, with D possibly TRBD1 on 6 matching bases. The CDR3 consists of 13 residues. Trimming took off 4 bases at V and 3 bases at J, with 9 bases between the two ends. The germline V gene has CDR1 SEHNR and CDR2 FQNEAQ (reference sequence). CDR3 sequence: CASSSRGEETQYF. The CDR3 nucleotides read TGTGCCAGCAGCTCCAGGGGCGAAGAGACCCAGTACTTC. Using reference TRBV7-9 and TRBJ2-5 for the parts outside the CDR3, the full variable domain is DTGVSQNPRHKITKRGQNVTFRCDPISEHNRLYWYRQTLGQGPEFLTYFQNEAQLEKSRLLSDRFSAERPKGSFSTLEIQRTEQGDSAMYLCASSSRGEETQYFGPGTRLLVL.